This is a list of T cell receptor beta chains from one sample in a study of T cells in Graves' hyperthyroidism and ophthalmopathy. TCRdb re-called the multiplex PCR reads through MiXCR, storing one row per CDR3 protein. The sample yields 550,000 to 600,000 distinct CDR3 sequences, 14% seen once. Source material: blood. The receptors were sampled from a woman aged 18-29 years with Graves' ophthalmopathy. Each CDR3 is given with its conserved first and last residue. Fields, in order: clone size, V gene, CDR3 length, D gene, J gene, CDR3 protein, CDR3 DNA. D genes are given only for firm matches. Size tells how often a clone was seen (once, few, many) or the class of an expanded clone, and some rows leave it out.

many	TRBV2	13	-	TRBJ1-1	CASSERTNTEAFF	TGTGCCAGCAGTGAACGGACGAACACTGAAGCTTTCTTT
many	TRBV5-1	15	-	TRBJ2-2	CASSDRTTRTGELFF	TGCGCCAGCAGCGACCGGACTACGAGGACAGGGGAGCTGTTTTTT
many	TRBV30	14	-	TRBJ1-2	CAWSVGPPNYGYTF	TGTGCCTGGAGTGTAGGGCCGCCTAACTATGGCTACACCTTC
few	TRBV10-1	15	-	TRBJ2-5	CASRDLHSVQETQYF	TGCGCCAGCAGGGACTTACATTCCGTTCAAGAGACCCAGTACTTC
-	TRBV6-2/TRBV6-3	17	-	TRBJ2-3	CASSYGYSPIPTDTQYF	TGTGCCAGCAGTTACGGATACAGCCCGATACCCACAGATACGCAGTATTTT
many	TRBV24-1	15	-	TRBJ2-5	CATSENRAPQETQYF	TGTGCCACCAGTGAGAACCGGGCCCCCCAGGAGACCCAGTACTTC
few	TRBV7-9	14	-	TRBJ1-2	CASSLTAQGEGYTF	TGTGCCAGCAGCTTAACGGCCCAGGGAGAGGGCTACACCTTC
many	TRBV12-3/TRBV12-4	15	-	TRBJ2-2	CASRPGGEGTGELFF	TGTGCCAGCAGGCCAGGTGGGGAAGGCACCGGGGAGCTGTTTTTT
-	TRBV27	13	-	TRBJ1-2	CASSFSGGRGYTF	TGTGCCAGCAGTTTTTCCGGGGGGCGGGGCTACACCTTC
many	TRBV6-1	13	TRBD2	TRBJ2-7	CASSEVAGGEQYF	TGTGCCAGCAGTGAGGTAGCGGGAGGGGAGCAGTACTTC
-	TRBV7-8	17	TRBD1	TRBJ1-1	CASSLARNRGLNTEAFF	TGTGCCAGCAGCTTAGCCCGGAACAGGGGTTTGAACACTGAAGCTTTCTTT
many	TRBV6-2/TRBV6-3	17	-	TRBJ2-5	CASSEGSTDLYQETQYF	TGTGCCAGCAGTGAAGGGTCGACAGATCTTTATCAAGAGACCCAGTACTTC
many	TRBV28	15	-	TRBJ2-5	CASRGEWEYQETQYF	TGTGCCAGCAGGGGGGAATGGGAGTACCAAGAGACCCAGTACTTC
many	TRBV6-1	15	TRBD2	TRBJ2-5	CASSDLAGGGETQYF	TGTGCCAGCAGTGATCTAGCGGGAGGGGGCGAGACCCAGTACTTC
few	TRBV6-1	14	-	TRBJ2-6	CASFRDPGANVLTF	TGTGCCAGCTTTCGGGATCCCGGGGCCAACGTCCTGACTTTC
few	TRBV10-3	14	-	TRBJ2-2	CATKGLANTGELFF	TGTGCCACCAAAGGACTCGCGAACACCGGGGAGCTGTTTTTT
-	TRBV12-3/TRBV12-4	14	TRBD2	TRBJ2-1	CASRGIAGKAEQFF	TGTGCCAGCAGGGGGATAGCGGGAAAGGCTGAGCAGTTCTTC
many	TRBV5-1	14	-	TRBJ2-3	CASSPEGSTDTQYF	TGCGCCAGCAGCCCGGAGGGAAGCACAGATACGCAGTATTTT
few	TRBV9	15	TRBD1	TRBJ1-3	CASSAGQGTGNTIYF	TGTGCCAGCAGCGCGGGACAGGGAACTGGAAACACCATATATTTT
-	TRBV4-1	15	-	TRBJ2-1	CASKAGQPYYNEQFF	TGCGCCAGCAAGGCGGGGCAGCCCTATTACAATGAGCAGTTCTTC
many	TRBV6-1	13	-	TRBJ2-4	CASSEAEAYIQYF	TGTGCCAGCAGTGAAGCGGAAGCGTACATTCAGTACTTC
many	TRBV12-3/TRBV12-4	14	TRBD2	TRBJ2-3	CASILGGWTDTQYF	TGTGCCAGCATTCTGGGGGGGTGGACAGATACGCAGTATTTT
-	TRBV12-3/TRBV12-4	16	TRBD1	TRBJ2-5	CASGVGSGTDQETQYF	TGTGCCAGCGGGGTAGGGTCCGGGACAGACCAAGAGACCCAGTACTTC
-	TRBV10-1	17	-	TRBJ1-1	CASRANPDVQGNTEAFF	TGCGCCAGCAGAGCTAATCCTGATGTGCAGGGGAACACTGAAGCTTTCTTT
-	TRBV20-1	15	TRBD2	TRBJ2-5	CSARDTGTSTETQYF	TGCAGTGCTAGAGACACCGGGACTAGTACTGAGACCCAGTACTTC
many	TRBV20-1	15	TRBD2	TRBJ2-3	CSARVGGGAPDTQYF	TGCAGTGCTAGAGTTGGGGGAGGGGCCCCAGATACGCAGTATTTT
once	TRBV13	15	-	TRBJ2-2	CASSLGSDNTGELFF	TGTGCCAGCAGCTTAGGGTCAGATAATACCGGGGAGCTGTTTTTT
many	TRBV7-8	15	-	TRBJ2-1	CASSFPEGHLNEQFF	TGTGCCAGCAGCTTTCCGGAGGGACATCTCAATGAGCAGTTCTTC
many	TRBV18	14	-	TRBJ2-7	CASSPPGGGNEQYF	TGTGCCAGCTCACCACCAGGAGGAGGCAACGAGCAGTACTTC
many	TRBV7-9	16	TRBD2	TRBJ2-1	CASRGGLAGVYNEQFF	TGTGCCAGCAGGGGCGGACTAGCTGGGGTTTACAATGAGCAGTTCTTC
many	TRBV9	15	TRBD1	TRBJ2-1	CASSVSTGGFDEQFF	TGTGCCAGCAGCGTATCGACAGGGGGCTTTGATGAGCAGTTCTTC
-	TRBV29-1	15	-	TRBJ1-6	CSTLLGGQSNSPLHF	TGCAGCACCCTACTCGGGGGACAATCTAATTCACCCCTCCACTTT
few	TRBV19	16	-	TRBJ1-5	CASRGEGRYSNQPQHF	TGTGCCAGTAGGGGTGAGGGGCGGTATAGCAATCAGCCCCAGCATTTT
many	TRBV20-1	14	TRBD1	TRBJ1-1	CSAPQLQGNKIAFF	TGCAGTGCTCCACAACTACAGGGGAATAAGATCGCTTTCTTT
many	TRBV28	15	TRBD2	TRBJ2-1	CASRLAGGPQGEQFF	TGTGCCAGCAGACTAGCGGGAGGGCCTCAAGGTGAGCAGTTCTTC
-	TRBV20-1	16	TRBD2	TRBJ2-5	CSARDPTSGIGETQYF	TGCAGTGCTAGAGATCCGACTAGCGGGATCGGGGAGACCCAGTACTTC
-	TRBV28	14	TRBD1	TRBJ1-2	CASRVTGGLYGYTF	TGTGCCAGCAGGGTCACAGGGGGGTTATATGGCTACACCTTC
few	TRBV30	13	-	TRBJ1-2	CAWSVIRGYGYTF	TGTGCCTGGAGTGTAATAAGGGGCTATGGCTACACCTTC
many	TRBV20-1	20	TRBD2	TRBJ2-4	CSASPAWGGRMAIAKNIQYF	TGCAGTGCTAGCCCCGCTTGGGGCGGGAGGATGGCTATAGCCAAAAACATTCAGTACTTC
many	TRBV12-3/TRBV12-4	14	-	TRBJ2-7	CASKSDLSSYEQYF	TGTGCCAGCAAGTCGGACCTGAGCTCCTACGAGCAGTACTTC